This T cell receptor beta chain was retrieved from a study of human T cells and chemical hapten exposure. In the study overall: The variation in per-sample TCR yields arose mainly from small differences in pooled library volumes.

Specified time point: pre-sensitization, week 0. Treatment given: therapeutic diphenylcyclopropenone sensitization with weekly scalp DPC. Donors were 18 to 70-year-old alopecia patients suitable for DPC. Regarding the study as a whole: Expanded TCR sets contained significantly more large CDR3 similarity clusters than controls. Unchanged with DPC sensitization were TCRs above 1 in 1000 frequency.

Trimming removed 2 bases at V and 5 bases at J, with 7 bases between. The germline V gene has CDR1 LGHNA and CDR2 YSLEER. The CDR3 contains 14 residues. This clonotype was detected ten times or more. Antigen: not known. TCRdb redid the calling of the RACE reads with MiXCR, one entry per CDR3 protein. Here the sample spans tens of thousands of distinct CDR3 sequences, roughly 8.8% being singletons. J is TRBJ2-6 and V is TRBV4-3, with D uncertain. The receptor was isolated from a woman between 40 and 55 years old with alopecia areata. Some clones in this sample may be carry-over from other donors' samples. Here the sequenced sample was whole blood, taken in connection with sensitization to the hapten diphenylcyclopropenone (DPC). In DNA, the CDR3 is TGCGCCAGCAGCCAAAATTTGAGGGCCAACGTCCTGACTTTC. As protein: CASSQNLRANVLTF.